The 26 T cell receptor beta chains in this list originate from one sample, sequenced in a study of cytomegalovirus exposure and HLA in healthy donors. Researchers ran the PCR with 60 Vbeta and 13 Jbeta primers. Sequencing used immunoSEQ multiplex PCR; TCRdb keeps in-frame clones, though not all of them. The repertoire consists of fewer than 150,000 clones, with around 85% occurring once and the leading ten covering 1.2%. Specimen: PBMCs. Receptors were obtained from a female donor in good health and CMV-seronegative.

The rearrangement uses TRBV15 and TRBJ2-2; 7 bases are shared with TRBD1. The CDR3 is 20 amino acids. The J segment lost 1 base and the V segment lost 0 bases, leaving 14 bases of the junction unmatched. The V gene's germline CDR1 is LNHNV and CDR2 YYDKDF (reference sequence). DNA for the CDR3: TGTGCCACCAGCAGAGATCAAATGCCGACAGGGTATGAGAACACCGGGGAGCTGTTTTTT. Its protein is CATSRDQMPTGYENTGELFF.

The J gene is TRBJ2-7, the V gene TRBV10-3; D perhaps matches TRBD2 (6 bases). Deletions cut 0 bases from V and 0 bases from J, with 27 bases between. This CDR3 has 21 residues. Germline values: CDR1 ENHRY, CDR2 SYGVKD. The chain's CDR3 is CAISESNPVKGPGEVSYEQYF. As DNA, the CDR3 is TGTGCCATCAGTGAGTCGAACCCCGTGAAGGGGCCGGGGGAGGTCTCCTACGAGCAGTACTTC.

The chain joins TRBV28 to TRBJ2-2; 8 bases map to TRBD2. CDR3 size: 15 residues. The ends lost 5 bases at V and 2 bases at J; junction bases unmatched: 4. From germline, CDR1 is MDHEN and CDR2 SYDVKM. The CDR3, as DNA: TGTGCCAGCAGTATACTAGCGGCCAACACCGGGGAGCTGTTTTTT. Its protein product is CASSILAANTGELFF.

In this sample, this clone turned up a few times. The rearrangement links TRBV11-1 to TRBJ2-7; D gene uncertain. The germline V gene has CDR1 SGHAT and CDR2 FQDESV (reference sequence). Trimming left V 1 base short and J 5 bases short, with 9 bases between. The CDR3 totals 13 residues. CDR3 region: CASSLGPVDEQYF. The CDR3 DNA sequence: TGTGCCAGCAGCTTAGGCCCAGTGGACGAGCAGTACTTC.

The sample holds a few counts of this clone. In the same sample, other DNA sequences code for this CDR3. The chain is built from TRBV6-4 and TRBJ1-5, with D hard to call. Trimming took 3 bases from V and 0 from J, leaving 6 bases between them. CDR1 is MRHNA, CDR2 SNTAGT, per germline. The CDR3 is 14 amino acids. CDR3 nucleotide sequence: TGTGCCAGCAGTGAGAGTTATAGCAATCAGCCCCAGCATTTT. It is translated as CASSESYSNQPQHF.

This clone was seen a single time. V usage is TRBV6-1 and J usage is TRBJ2-5; possible D gene TRBD2, 6 bases. Trimming cost V 8 bases and J 1 base, with 17 bases left between them. Germline loops: CDR1 MNHNS, CDR2 SASEGT. The CDR3 contains 15 residues. CDR3 DNA sequence: TGTGCCAGCCGAACTCCGGGACTGCTCCAAGAGACCCAGTACTTC. As protein: CASRTPGLLQETQYF.

The chain has TRBV7-9 and TRBJ2-2; 7 nucleotides match TRBD1. This CDR3 contains 15 residues. From germline, CDR1 is SEHNR and CDR2 FQNEAQ (reference sequence). V was pared by 4 bases and J by 5 bases, with 7 bases of the junction left unmatched. The CDR3 loop is CASSYRQGLTGELFF. CDR3 bases: TGTGCCAGCAGCTACCGACAGGGCTTGACCGGGGAGCTGTTTTTT. Together with reference TRBV7-9 and TRBJ2-2, the CDR3 gives the full variable domain: DTGVSQNPRHKITKRGQNVTFRCDPISEHNRLYWYRQTLGQGPEFLTYFQNEAQLEKSRLLSDRFSAERPKGSFSTLEIQRTEQGDSAMYLCASSYRQGLTGELFFGEGSRLTVL.

This chain connects TRBV5-5 to TRBJ1-1, with TRBD1 as a possible D gene (5 bases). Germline CDR1 is SGHKS and CDR2 is YYEKEE (reference sequence). V shed 2 bases and J shed 7 bases, with 12 bases lying between them. The CDR3 length is 13 residues. Here the CDR3 DNA reads TGTGCCAGCAGCTTTGGGACGGGACTTGAAGCTTTCTTT. Its translation: CASSFGTGLEAFF.

This clone was detected a few times. The chain has TRBV6-6 and TRBJ2-1, with D unclear. The CDR3 extends over 12 amino acids. Trimming removed 6 bases at V and 4 bases at J, with 7 bases between. Germline CDR1 reads MNHNY; CDR2 reads SVGAGI (reference sequence). The DNA for the CDR3 is TGTGCCAGCAGCCAGATTTACAATGAGCAGTTCTTC. Translated: CASSQIYNEQFF.

The V gene is TRBV28, the J gene TRBJ1-2, with a tentative D call TRBD1 (6 bases). V dropped 7 bases and J dropped 2 bases, with 8 bases sitting between them. Germline V lookup: CDR1 MDHEN, CDR2 SYDVKM. The CDR3 has 12 amino acids. The CDR3 spells CASNRANYGYTF. The DNA of the CDR3 is TGTGCCAGCAACAGGGCGAACTATGGCTACACCTTC.

J is TRBJ2-7 and V is TRBV7-9, with D possibly being TRBD1 (6 bases). This CDR3 comprises 15 residues. The germline CDR1 and CDR2 sequences are SEHNR and FQNEAQ (reference sequence). V gave up 5 bases and J gave up 7 bases, with 21 bases separating them. As DNA, the CDR3 is TGTGCCAGCAGCCCGCAAGCCAGGGGACCTCTGGAGCAGTACTTC. It translates to CASSPQARGPLEQYF.

A word on this clone: Compared with germline, one end of the junction differs, possibly owing to a read error. The chain combines TRBV11-2 with TRBJ1-1; TRBD1 agrees at 8 bases. Germline V gene lookup returns CDR1 SGHAT and CDR2 FQNNGV. The CDR3 is 13 amino acids. The CDR3 DNA follows: TGTGCCAGCAGCTGGGACAGGAACGCTGAAGCTTTCTTT. It yields the protein CASSWDRNAEAFF.

The rearrangement links TRBV28 to TRBJ2-3, with a tentative D call TRBD2 (5 bases). The CDR3 extends over 16 amino acids. V was trimmed by 5 bases and J by 0 bases, leaving 15 bases between them. The germline V gene encodes CDR1 MDHEN and CDR2 SYDVKM. The CDR3 spells CASSLTQGGSTDTQYF. CDR3 bases: TGTGCCAGCAGTCTCACTCAAGGCGGGAGCACAGATACGCAGTATTTT.

V gene TRBV4-1 combines with J gene TRBJ1-5; D is unclear. Trimming cost V 1 base and J 2 bases, with 12 bases left between them. CDR3 length: 16 amino acids. Germline V lookup: CDR1 MGHRA, CDR2 YSYEKL. The CDR3 reads CASSQVRGGGNQPQHF. DNA for the CDR3: TGCGCCAGCAGCCAAGTTCGGGGTGGTGGCAATCAGCCCCAGCATTTT.

CDR3 loop: CASSFPSGANVLTF. The CDR3 nucleotides are TGTGCCAGCAGCTTTCCATCTGGGGCCAACGTCCTGACTTTC. The chain joins TRBV5-8 to TRBJ2-6; the D is unclear. Trimming took 2 bases from V and 1 from J, leaving 4 bases between them. There are 14 residues in the CDR3. Germline V gene sequence: CDR1 SGHTS, CDR2 YDEGEE. Looking up the rest from reference TRBV5-8 and TRBJ2-6 gives the full variable domain: EAGVTQSPTHLIKTRGQQATLRCSPISGHTSVYWYQQALGLGLQFLLWYDEGEERNRGNFPPRFSGRQFPNYSSELNVNALELEDSALYLCASSFPSGANVLTFGAGSRLTVL.

V and J are TRBV6-1 and TRBJ1-6; D is unclear. V was pared by 6 bases and J by 7 bases, with 10 bases between. The CDR3 has 13 residues. CDR1 MNHNS and CDR2 SASEGT come from the germline V gene. The CDR3 DNA reads TGTGCCAGCAGCCAGACTGCCAATTCACCCCTCCACTTT. Translating gives CASSQTANSPLHF.

The rearrangement links TRBV10-1 to TRBJ1-4; perhaps TRBD1 as D (5 bases). V lost 3 bases, J lost 8 bases, and 16 bases lay in between. Germline CDR1 and CDR2: WNHNN and SYGVQD (reference sequence). This CDR3 is built from 15 residues. CDR3 DNA: TGCGCCAGCAGTGATGTACGGGGGGGAGAAGAAAAACTGTTTTTT. Amino acid sequence: CASSDVRGGEEKLFF.

The V and J genes are TRBV4-1 and TRBJ2-5, with a weak D call TRBD2 (6 bases). Germline V gives CDR1 MGHRA, CDR2 YSYEKL. Trimming cost V 1 base and J 0 bases, with 9 bases left between them. The CDR3 extends over 15 amino acids. This CDR3 reads CASSQGGGNQETQYF. The DNA of the CDR3 is TGCGCCAGCAGCCAAGGGGGAGGAAACCAAGAGACCCAGTACTTC.

The chain couples TRBV27 to TRBJ1-2; 7 bases are shared with TRBD1. Germline V gives CDR1 MNHEY, CDR2 SMNVEV (reference sequence). This CDR3 has 14 amino acids. After removal of 5 bases from V and 4 bases from J, the junction contained 7 bases not matched to a gene. CDR3 region: CASSITGAGYGYTF. The CDR3 nucleotides are TGTGCCAGCAGTATCACAGGGGCAGGCTATGGCTACACCTTC.

The chain links TRBV6-4 to TRBJ2-3; possible D gene TRBD1, 5 bases. V was trimmed by 0 bases and J by 4 bases, leaving 8 bases between them. From germline, CDR1 is MRHNA and CDR2 SNTAGT. The CDR3 extends over 14 amino acids. DNA of the CDR3: TGTGCCAGCAGTGACTCGGGGCTTTCAGATACGCAGTATTTT. Translating gives CASSDSGLSDTQYF.

V gene TRBV28 combines with J gene TRBJ1-1, with TRBD1 as a possible D gene (6 bases). Germline values: CDR1 MDHEN, CDR2 SYDVKM. This CDR3 has 14 amino acids. For the CDR3, the DNA is TGTGCGATCGGCGGGGGCGGTGTCGGCACTGAAGCTTTCTTT. Translation: CAIGGGGVGTEAFF.

This rearrangement joins TRBV27 to TRBJ2-7; TRBD1 agrees at 7 bases. Trimming removed 6 bases from V and 4 bases from J; junction bases left unmatched: 12. The germline V gene encodes CDR1 MNHEY and CDR2 SMNVEV (reference sequence). The CDR3 sequence is 15 residues long. The CDR3 reads CASSPVDRERYEQYF. The CDR3 DNA reads as TGTGCCAGCAGCCCAGTCGACAGGGAGCGATACGAGCAGTACTTC.

Details on this clone: Compared with germline, one end of the junction differs, possibly owing to a read error. This rearrangement joins TRBV23-1 to TRBJ1-5; no definite D call. TRBV23-1 is an ORF for which the function is uncertain. The CDR3 has 12 residues. CDR3 amino acids: CASSQSGQLQHF. CDR3 nucleotide sequence: TGCGCCAGCAGTCAATCGGGCCAGCTCCAGCATTTT.

V and J are TRBV4-1 and TRBJ2-7; unclear D gene. The germline V gene has CDR1 MGHRA and CDR2 YSYEKL. V dropped 2 bases and J dropped 1 base, with 9 bases sitting between them. The CDR3 is 14 residues long. The CDR3 DNA is TGCGCCAGCAGCCAAAGCGATCTTTCCTACGAGCAGTACTTC. Protein product: CASSQSDLSYEQYF.

V usage is TRBV10-2 and J usage is TRBJ2-1, with D possibly matching TRBD2 (6 bases). Trimming took 2 bases from V and 5 from J, leaving 10 bases between them. CDR3 size: 14 residues. Germline CDR1 WSHSY, CDR2 SAAADI. CDR3 sequence (DNA): TGCGCCAGCAGTGAGCCTAGCGCAGACAATGAGCAGTTCTTC. Its translation: CASSEPSADNEQFF.

This clone was recorded once. Different DNA sequences within this sample yield the same CDR3. This chain connects TRBV27 to TRBJ2-2; D unresolved. This CDR3 has 13 amino acids. Per the germline V gene, CDR1 is MNHEY and CDR2 is SMNVEV (reference sequence). The ends were cut back, 3 bases at V and 2 bases at J, with 4 bases in the middle. CDR3 amino acids: CASSFLNTGELFF. The CDR3 DNA reads as TGTGCCAGCAGTTTTCTTAACACCGGGGAGCTGTTTTTT.